The 6 T cell receptor beta chains below come from one sample, sequenced in a study of T cells after somatic rescue of genetic block (dated by TCRdb to 2018 to 2021). The library came from the immunoSEQ multiplex PCR assay. In TCRdb, the immuneACCESS table is reduced to in-frame sequences with V and J assigned. These tables do not hold every clone; where another copy was compared, an unresolved V gene accounts for under half, and the others remain unexplained. This sample is represented by about 7,400 clones; approximately 81% of them were singletons. The top ten constitute 20% to 30% of the sample. Sequenced: peripheral blood mononuclear cells (PBMCs). These TCRs come from a boy younger than 18.

The chain has TRBV7-2 and TRBJ2-5, with TRBD2 matching over 7 bases. Germline-derived CDR1 and CDR2 are SGHTA and FQGNSA. CDR3 size: 15 residues. V dropped 5 bases and J dropped 3; count of bases not matched to a gene: 9. The CDR3 nucleotides are TGTGCCAGCAGCACAGTGGGGGGGGACGAAGAGACCCAGTACTTC. Its translation is CASSTVGGDEETQYF.

The chain joins TRBV7-2 to TRBJ1-4, with D possibly matching TRBD1 (6 bases). The germline CDR1 and CDR2 sequences are SGHTA and FQGNSA. CDR3 length: 13 residues. V was trimmed by 5 bases and J by 11 bases, leaving 15 bases between them. The CDR3 sequence is CASSRDRSLKLFF. The CDR3, as DNA: TGTGCCAGCAGCCGAGACAGGTCCCTTAAACTGTTTTTT.

This clone has only one observation. V usage is TRBV7-9 and J usage is TRBJ2-5, with unresolved D. Germline CDR1 is SEHNR and CDR2 is FQNEAQ (reference sequence). This CDR3 region has 12 residues. V lost 0 bases to trimming and J lost 4 bases, with 3 bases between them. The CDR3 reads CASSLARETQYF. The CDR3 DNA sequence: TGTGCCAGCAGCTTAGCCCGAGAGACCCAGTACTTC.

This clone was picked up one time. The chain combines TRBV11-1 with TRBJ1-6; unclear D gene. The V end was cut by 4 bases, the J end by 10 bases, with 17 bases between. The germline V gene has CDR1 SGHAT and CDR2 FQDESV (reference sequence). The CDR3 spans 15 residues. CDR3 residues: CASSSPSMGYSPLHF. CDR3 sequence (DNA): TGTGCCAGCAGCTCCCCATCGATGGGGTACTCACCCCTCCACTTT.

V usage is TRBV11-3 and J usage is TRBJ2-5, with D maybe TRBD1 (6 bases). TRBJ2-7 explains the end of the DNA better; the J call may be wrong. Germline V gene sequence: CDR1 SGHNT, CDR2 YENEEA. The length of the CDR3 is 12 residues. The CDR3 DNA reads TGTGCCAGCAGCCTCGGACAGATCGAGCAGTACTTC. This codes for CASSLGQIEQYF.

The chain uses TRBV2 and TRBJ2-7, with D possibly called TRBD1 or TRBD2 (5 bases each). Germline lookup yields CDR1 SNHLY and CDR2 FYNNEI. CDR3 length: 15 amino acids. V dropped 1 base and J dropped 5 bases, with 15 bases sitting between them. As DNA, the CDR3 is TGTGCCAGCAGTGAAGTGTGGGACCCACCCCACGAGCAGTACTTC. Translating gives CASSEVWDPPHEQYF.